The sequence of this T cell receptor beta chain was determined in a study of blood T cell repertoires in COVID-19. Study background: Italy, Spain and the United States were the sources of the convalescent and acute COVID-19 samples.

Germline V gene sequence: CDR1 MNHEY, CDR2 SVGAGI. The CDR3 is 16 residues long. V shed 2 bases and J 0 bases; nucleotides not matched to a gene: 5. Libraries were prepared by immunoSEQ multiplex PCR; TCRdb keeps only in-frame clonotypes and omits some of them. The repertoire holds about 160,000 clones, about 87% seen once, with about a tenth in the top ten. Seattle-derived patients entered the study during active infection and were followed longitudinally. The chain carries TRBV6-5 and TRBJ1-1; 8 bases fit TRBD1. The sample comprised peripheral blood. The TCR was taken from a woman in her 70s with COVID-19, enrolled during active disease. CDR3: CASSYRAGGMNTEAFF. DNA of the CDR3: TGTGCCAGCAGTTACAGGGCAGGGGGCATGAACACTGAAGCTTTCTTT.